These T cell receptor beta chains were read from a single sample in a study of T cells of healthy individuals. TCRdb independently ran MiXCR on the 5' RACE reads; one entry per CDR3 protein. The table has around 98,000 distinct CDR3 sequences, 17% seen once. These receptors were obtained from a human donor in good health. Each CDR3 is given with its conserved first and last residue. Each record gives: D gene, J gene, clone size, V gene, CDR3 protein, CDR3 DNA. A D gene is named only where the DNA matches it firmly. Where a row states a size, it is once, few, many or the class of an expanded clone; other rows omit it.

d_gene: TRBD1; j_gene: TRBJ2-1; abundance: -; v_gene: TRBV4-2; CDR3aa: CASSRDRGHNEQFF; CDR3nt: TGTGCCAGCAGCCGGGACAGGGGACACAATGAGCAGTTCTTC
d_gene: TRBD1; j_gene: TRBJ2-7; abundance: many; v_gene: TRBV18; CDR3aa: CASSPGTGSYEQYF; CDR3nt: TGTGCCAGCTCACCCGGGACAGGCTCCTACGAGCAGTACTTC
d_gene: -; j_gene: TRBJ1-5; abundance: -; v_gene: TRBV2; CDR3aa: CASKGNSNQPQHF; CDR3nt: TGTGCCAGCAAGGGTAATAGCAATCAGCCCCAGCATTTT
d_gene: -; j_gene: TRBJ1-1; abundance: many; v_gene: TRBV3-1; CDR3aa: CASSQEVTPNGNTEAFF; CDR3nt: TGTGCCAGCAGCCAAGAGGTGACACCCAACGGGAACACTGAAGCTTTCTTT
d_gene: -; j_gene: TRBJ1-1; abundance: many; v_gene: TRBV28; CDR3aa: CATHRGVTEAFF; CDR3nt: TGTGCCACCCATAGGGGAGTCACTGAAGCTTTCTTT
d_gene: -; j_gene: TRBJ2-7; abundance: few; v_gene: TRBV12-5; CDR3aa: CASGLEWGEQYF; CDR3nt: TGTGCTAGTGGTTTGGAGTGGGGCGAGCAGTACTTC
d_gene: -; j_gene: TRBJ1-2; abundance: few; v_gene: TRBV5-1; CDR3aa: CASSLGGKGGYGYTF; CDR3nt: TGCGCCAGCAGCTTGGGAGGGAAAGGAGGCTATGGCTACACCTTC
d_gene: TRBD1; j_gene: TRBJ2-7; abundance: few; v_gene: TRBV4-1; CDR3aa: CASSPRTGGLYEQYF; CDR3nt: TGCGCCAGCAGCCCCAGGACAGGGGGCCTCTACGAGCAGTACTTC
d_gene: TRBD2; j_gene: TRBJ2-7; abundance: -; v_gene: TRBV7-2; CDR3aa: CASSLQAGTSYEQYF; CDR3nt: TGTGCCAGCAGCTTACAAGCGGGGACCTCCTACGAGCAGTACTTC
d_gene: -; j_gene: TRBJ2-5; abundance: -; v_gene: TRBV7-2; CDR3aa: CASSRRTPQETQYF; CDR3nt: TGTGCCAGCAGCCGAAGGACACCCCAAGAGACCCAGTACTTC
d_gene: -; j_gene: TRBJ2-7; abundance: -; v_gene: TRBV7-2; CDR3aa: CASSRQAVYEQYF; CDR3nt: TGTGCCAGCAGCCGCCAGGCAGTCTACGAGCAGTACTTC
d_gene: TRBD1; j_gene: TRBJ1-1; abundance: -; v_gene: TRBV5-1; CDR3aa: CASSGQGLNTEAFF; CDR3nt: TGCGCCAGCAGCGGACAGGGTCTGAACACTGAAGCTTTCTTT
d_gene: -; j_gene: TRBJ2-1; abundance: many; v_gene: TRBV25-1; CDR3aa: CASSGGRYNEQFF; CDR3nt: TGTGCCAGCAGCGGAGGACGGTACAATGAGCAGTTCTTC
d_gene: -; j_gene: TRBJ2-4; abundance: -; v_gene: TRBV4-3; CDR3aa: CASSQDQYNIQYF; CDR3nt: TGCGCCAGCAGCCAAGATCAGTACAACATTCAGTACTTC
d_gene: TRBD2; j_gene: TRBJ2-3; abundance: few; v_gene: TRBV6-1; CDR3aa: CASRRESIADTQYF; CDR3nt: TGTGCCAGCAGGCGGGAGAGTATTGCAGATACGCAGTATTTT
d_gene: -; j_gene: TRBJ2-2; abundance: -; v_gene: TRBV10-2; CDR3aa: CATEETGELFF; CDR3nt: TGCGCCACCGAGGAGACCGGGGAGCTGTTTTTT
d_gene: TRBD1; j_gene: TRBJ2-1; abundance: once; v_gene: TRBV28; CDR3aa: CASSPPGQGNDEQFF; CDR3nt: TGTGCCAGCAGTCCTCCGGGACAGGGGAACGATGAGCAGTTCTTC
d_gene: TRBD2; j_gene: TRBJ2-1; abundance: few; v_gene: TRBV4-2; CDR3aa: CASSPGLVGSNEQFF; CDR3nt: TGTGCCAGCAGCCCGGGACTAGTAGGTTCCAATGAGCAGTTCTTC
d_gene: TRBD2; j_gene: TRBJ2-7; abundance: many; v_gene: TRBV20-1; CDR3aa: CSANLLAGVSPEQYF; CDR3nt: TGCAGTGCTAACCTCTTAGCGGGCGTAAGCCCCGAGCAGTACTTC
d_gene: -; j_gene: TRBJ2-2; abundance: -; v_gene: TRBV7-9; CDR3aa: CASSSPQRNTGELFF; CDR3nt: TGTGCCAGCAGCTCCCCTCAGAGAAACACCGGGGAGCTGTTTTTT
d_gene: -; j_gene: TRBJ1-1; abundance: many; v_gene: TRBV25-1; CDR3aa: CASSDSLLVNTEAFF; CDR3nt: TGTGCCAGCAGTGACTCCCTTCTAGTGAACACTGAAGCTTTCTTT
d_gene: TRBD2; j_gene: TRBJ2-7; abundance: few; v_gene: TRBV6-2/TRBV6-3; CDR3aa: CASSPSGRNTEQYF; CDR3nt: TGTGCCAGCAGTCCTAGCGGGAGGAACACCGAGCAGTACTTC
d_gene: TRBD1; j_gene: TRBJ2-1; abundance: -; v_gene: TRBV27; CDR3aa: CASCPRGPTGAYYNEQFF; CDR3nt: TGTGCCAGTTGTCCCAGGGGGCCAACGGGAGCTTACTACAATGAGCAGTTCTTC
d_gene: TRBD2; j_gene: TRBJ2-2; abundance: -; v_gene: TRBV15; CDR3aa: CATSRDSSGGFTGELFF; CDR3nt: TGTGCCACCAGCAGAGATTCGAGCGGGGGGTTCACCGGGGAGCTGTTTTTT
d_gene: TRBD1; j_gene: TRBJ2-3; abundance: -; v_gene: TRBV7-9; CDR3aa: CAPQGVSADTQYF; CDR3nt: TGTGCCCCCCAGGGGGTCTCGGCAGATACGCAGTATTTT
d_gene: TRBD1; j_gene: TRBJ2-7; abundance: -; v_gene: TRBV13; CDR3aa: CASSLGGQENEQYF; CDR3nt: TGTGCCAGCAGCTTGGGGGGACAGGAGAACGAGCAGTACTTC
d_gene: -; j_gene: TRBJ1-2; abundance: -; v_gene: TRBV5-1; CDR3aa: CASSLSPNYGYTF; CDR3nt: TGCGCCAGCAGCTTGAGTCCTAACTATGGCTACACCTTC
d_gene: TRBD1; j_gene: TRBJ2-1; abundance: few; v_gene: TRBV4-1; CDR3aa: CASSQPGQRMNEQFF; CDR3nt: TGCGCCAGCAGCCAACCGGGACAGAGGATGAATGAGCAGTTCTTC
d_gene: TRBD2; j_gene: TRBJ2-3; abundance: -; v_gene: TRBV7-2; CDR3aa: CASSLYLAGVADTQYF; CDR3nt: TGTGCCAGCAGCTTATACCTAGCGGGAGTGGCAGATACGCAGTATTTT
d_gene: TRBD2; j_gene: TRBJ2-7; abundance: -; v_gene: TRBV20-1; CDR3aa: CSAAPVQAGTPLEQYF; CDR3nt: TGCAGTGCCGCCCCCGTGCAAGCGGGGACCCCCCTCGAGCAGTACTTC
d_gene: -; j_gene: TRBJ1-3; abundance: few; v_gene: TRBV19; CDR3aa: CASSISYRRNSGNTIYF; CDR3nt: TGTGCCAGTAGTATTTCTTACAGGAGGAACTCTGGAAACACCATATATTTT
d_gene: -; j_gene: TRBJ2-2; abundance: -; v_gene: TRBV20-1; CDR3aa: CSASQAKLNTGELFF; CDR3nt: TGCAGTGCTAGTCAGGCGAAGCTGAACACCGGGGAGCTGTTTTTT
d_gene: TRBD2; j_gene: TRBJ2-3; abundance: few; v_gene: TRBV20-1; CDR3aa: CSASLTSGSYADTQYF; CDR3nt: TGCAGTGCTAGCTTGACTAGCGGGAGTTACGCAGATACGCAGTATTTT
d_gene: -; j_gene: TRBJ2-5; abundance: few; v_gene: TRBV28; CDR3aa: CASTRGTHPQETQYF; CDR3nt: TGTGCCAGCACCCGAGGGACTCATCCTCAAGAGACCCAGTACTTC
d_gene: -; j_gene: TRBJ2-2; abundance: -; v_gene: TRBV7-2; CDR3aa: CASSPQVLRNTGELFF; CDR3nt: TGTGCCAGCAGCCCCCAGGTGCTAAGGAACACCGGGGAGCTGTTTTTT
d_gene: TRBD2; j_gene: TRBJ2-1; abundance: many; v_gene: TRBV7-8; CDR3aa: CASSLVAVGGDNEQFF; CDR3nt: TGTGCCAGCAGCTTAGTGGCGGTGGGGGGGGACAATGAGCAGTTCTTC
d_gene: -; j_gene: TRBJ1-6; abundance: -; v_gene: TRBV5-1; CDR3aa: CASRTGAERRHSPLHF; CDR3nt: TGCGCCAGCAGAACCGGGGCTGAGAGACGGCATTCACCCCTCCACTTT
d_gene: -; j_gene: TRBJ2-7; abundance: -; v_gene: TRBV20-1; CDR3aa: CSARVPGIPYEQYF; CDR3nt: TGCAGTGCTAGAGTCCCCGGGATCCCCTACGAGCAGTACTTC
d_gene: -; j_gene: TRBJ2-7; abundance: -; v_gene: TRBV7-6; CDR3aa: CASLLPTRGLRYYEQYF; CDR3nt: TGTGCCAGCCTTCTCCCTACCCGGGGCCTCCGCTACTACGAGCAGTACTTC
d_gene: TRBD1; j_gene: TRBJ2-2; abundance: -; v_gene: TRBV28; CDR3aa: CASSLRGLSGELFF; CDR3nt: TGTGCCAGCAGTTTAAGGGGGCTCTCCGGGGAGCTGTTTTTT
d_gene: -; j_gene: TRBJ2-2; abundance: few; v_gene: TRBV5-1; CDR3aa: CASSLEGSQDTGELFF; CDR3nt: TGCGCCAGCAGCTTGGAGGGTAGTCAGGACACCGGGGAGCTGTTTTTT
d_gene: -; j_gene: TRBJ2-1; abundance: many; v_gene: TRBV7-2; CDR3aa: CASRPGTVYNEQFF; CDR3nt: TGTGCCAGCAGACCCGGGACTGTCTACAATGAGCAGTTCTTC
d_gene: -; j_gene: TRBJ1-5; abundance: many; v_gene: TRBV10-3; CDR3aa: CATTGFGDQPQHF; CDR3nt: TGTGCCACCACAGGGTTTGGGGATCAGCCCCAGCATTTT
d_gene: -; j_gene: TRBJ2-7; abundance: few; v_gene: TRBV29-1; CDR3aa: CSAHSGYEQYF; CDR3nt: TGCAGCGCCCACTCAGGGTACGAGCAGTACTTC
d_gene: -; j_gene: TRBJ2-7; abundance: -; v_gene: TRBV29-1; CDR3aa: CSGSGQTHEQYF; CDR3nt: TGCAGCGGAAGTGGGCAGACCCACGAGCAGTACTTC
d_gene: TRBD1; j_gene: TRBJ1-2; abundance: many; v_gene: TRBV4-2; CDR3aa: CASSQLPGTGYGYTF; CDR3nt: TGTGCCAGCAGCCAACTTCCCGGGACAGGGTATGGCTACACCTTC
d_gene: -; j_gene: TRBJ2-7; abundance: -; v_gene: TRBV29-1; CDR3aa: CSVRDNAYEQYF; CDR3nt: TGCAGCGTTCGGGACAACGCCTACGAGCAGTACTTC
d_gene: -; j_gene: TRBJ2-7; abundance: -; v_gene: TRBV6-2/TRBV6-3; CDR3aa: CASSRTPGEQYF; CDR3nt: TGTGCCAGCAGTAGAACACCGGGCGAGCAGTACTTC
d_gene: -; j_gene: TRBJ2-5; abundance: -; v_gene: TRBV5-1; CDR3aa: CASSLWGSAETQYF; CDR3nt: TGCGCCAGCAGCTTGTGGGGCTCGGCCGAGACCCAGTACTTC
d_gene: TRBD2; j_gene: TRBJ2-1; abundance: few; v_gene: TRBV5-1; CDR3aa: CASSLSGSPMNEQFF; CDR3nt: TGCGCCAGCAGTTTGAGCGGGAGCCCCATGAATGAGCAGTTCTTC
d_gene: -; j_gene: TRBJ2-7; abundance: many; v_gene: TRBV10-3; CDR3aa: CAIRTGDYEQYF; CDR3nt: TGTGCCATCAGGACAGGAGACTACGAGCAGTACTTC
d_gene: TRBD1; j_gene: TRBJ1-5; abundance: -; v_gene: TRBV29-1; CDR3aa: CSVMTGGNQPQHF; CDR3nt: TGCAGCGTTATGACAGGGGGAAATCAGCCCCAGCATTTT
d_gene: -; j_gene: TRBJ1-4; abundance: -; v_gene: TRBV5-1; CDR3aa: CASSLEGYRLFF; CDR3nt: TGCGCCAGCAGCTTGGAGGGTTACCGACTGTTTTTT
d_gene: TRBD2; j_gene: TRBJ2-7; abundance: few; v_gene: TRBV5-1; CDR3aa: CASSSGLDSYEQYF; CDR3nt: TGCGCCAGCAGCTCCGGACTAGACTCCTACGAGCAGTACTTC